This T cell receptor (beta chain) derives from a study of OX40 agonist ivuxolimab in advanced cancers. Study-wide context: Cancers in dose escalation were hepatocellular, melanoma, renal cell and head and neck. People who had prior anti-PD-1, anti-PD-L1 or anti-CTLA-4 therapy could take part, and about 40% had some. A partial response was reached by three patients: one with hepatocellular carcinoma and two with cutaneous melanoma.

Sampled blood was obtained at baseline, cycle 4 day 1, and cycle 7 day 1. TCRdb's copy holds only in-frame clones and misses some; the assay was immunoSEQ multiplex PCR. The profile covers tens of thousands of clones, with about nine tenths appearing a single time and roughly 0.59% taken by the ten largest. The starting material was CD4+ or CD8+ T cells sorted from blood, obtained in a trial of the OX40 agonist ivuxolimab. The receptor's source is an adult with an advanced solid tumor such as melanoma, head and neck, liver or kidney cancer.

CDR3 loop: CASSSGGGLNTEAFF. Here the CDR3 DNA reads TGTGCCAGCAGCTCAGGGGGGGGCTTGAACACTGAAGCTTTCTTT. This chain links TRBV7-8 with TRBJ1-1; 7 nucleotides agree with TRBD1. This CDR3 contains 15 residues. Germline values: CDR1 SGHVS, CDR2 FQNEAQ. The V segment lost 4 bases and the J segment 0 bases; nucleotides outside the gene matches: 5.